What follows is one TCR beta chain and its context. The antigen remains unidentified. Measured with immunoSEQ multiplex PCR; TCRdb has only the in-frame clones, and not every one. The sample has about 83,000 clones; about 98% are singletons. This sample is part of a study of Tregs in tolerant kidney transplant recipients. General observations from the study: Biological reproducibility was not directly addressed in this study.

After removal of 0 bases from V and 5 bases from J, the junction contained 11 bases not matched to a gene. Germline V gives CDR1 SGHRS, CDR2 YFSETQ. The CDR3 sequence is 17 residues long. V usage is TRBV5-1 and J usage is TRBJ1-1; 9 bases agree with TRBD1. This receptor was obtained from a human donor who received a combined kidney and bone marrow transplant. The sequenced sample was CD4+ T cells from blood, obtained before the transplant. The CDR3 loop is CASSLVPPDRGLTEAFF. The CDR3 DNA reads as TGCGCCAGCAGCTTGGTCCCCCCGGACAGGGGCTTAACTGAAGCTTTCTTT.